This T cell receptor beta chain comes out of a study of T cell responses to AZD1222 COVID-19 vaccine. Study as a whole: The study pooled second doses at about 4 or about 12 weeks.

Produced via immunoSEQ multiplex PCR; TCRdb's table is partial and in-frame only. Of 94,000 or so clones in the sample, 89% were seen once. The CDR3 is 14 amino acids. Germline V CDR1 and CDR2: LGHNA, YNFKEQ. V dropped 0 bases and J dropped 2 bases, with 7 bases sitting between them. This chain uses TRBV4-2 with TRBJ1-1; D ambiguous. The source of this sequence is an adult in good health. The sequences come from peripheral blood, collected on day 0 of AZD1222 vaccination. The CDR3: CASSQEPVNTEAFF. In DNA, the CDR3 is TGTGCCAGCAGCCAAGAACCGGTAAACACTGAAGCTTTCTTT.